This TCR beta chain was found in a study of shared clonotypes between healthy human individuals. V was pared by 5 bases and J by 8 bases, with 16 bases between. The germline CDR1 and CDR2 sequences are SGHVS and FNYEAQ. The length of the CDR3 is 14 residues. Sequencing was performed with immunoSEQ multiplex PCR; in TCRdb, only in-frame clones are kept and a portion is missing. The sample has 2.3 million or so clones, 85% to 95% seen once. The genes are TRBV7-6 and TRBJ2-1; D perhaps matches TRBD2 (6 bases). The origin of this receptor is a man aged 18 to 30 in good health. Some clones in this sample may be carry-over from other donors' samples. Sequenced material: naive CD4+ T cells from PBMCs. Subset indicated: CD45RA+ positively selected. Here the CDR3 reads CASSPGLGTDEQFF. Here the CDR3 DNA reads TGTGCCAGCAGCCCGGGACTGGGGACTGATGAGCAGTTCTTC.